Presented here are 14 T cell receptor beta chains from one specimen sequenced in a study of response to subunit inactivated influenza vaccine. TCRdb reanalysed the RT-PCR reads using MiXCR and keeps one entry per CDR3 protein. Among 490,000 or so distinct CDR3 sequences, approximately 7.1% were seen once, and the ten largest hold roughly 13%. The sequenced sample was PBMCs from blood, obtained about 24 months after vaccination. The receptor set was obtained from a man between 50 and 70 years old who received an inactivated influenza vaccine.

A few counts support this clonotype. This chain connects TRBV10-3 to TRBJ2-7; TRBD1 agrees at 9 bases. CDR3 length equals 14 residues. The V and J ends lost 4 bases and 4 bases, in that order; junction bases with no gene match: 5. Per the germline V gene, CDR1 is ENHRY and CDR2 is SYGVKD. CDR3: CAISGQGGLYEQYF. CDR3 DNA: TGTGCCATCAGTGGACAGGGGGGTCTTTACGAGCAGTACTTC.

This clonotype was seen only a few times. The V call is TRBV11-3, the J call TRBJ2-1; TRBD2 aligns across 11 bases. In germline, CDR1 is SGHNT, CDR2 YENEEA. There are 16 residues in the CDR3. The junction had 5 bases not matched to a gene; V was cut back by 5 bases and J by 2 bases. CDR3 amino acids: CASSAIAGGPYNEQFF. In DNA form, the CDR3 reads TGTGCCAGCAGCGCAATAGCGGGAGGGCCCTACAATGAGCAGTTCTTC.

This sequence joins TRBV3-1 and TRBJ2-7, with TRBD2 matching 9 bases. This CDR3 is 13 amino acids long. V shed 7 bases, J shed 0 bases, and the junction held 1 base outside the gene matches. Germline CDR1 reads LGHDT; CDR2 reads YNNKEL (reference sequence). The chain's CDR3 is CASNSGGSYEQYF. CDR3 DNA sequence: TGTGCCAGCAATAGCGGGGGCTCCTACGAGCAGTACTTC.

The chain employs TRBV18 and TRBJ2-3; 11 positions match TRBD2. This CDR3 contains 16 residues. Trimming cost V 1 base and J 3 bases; bases outside gene matches: 3. Germline V CDR1 and CDR2: KGHSH, LQKENI. CDR3 sequence (DNA): TGTGCCAGCTCACCACTACTAGCGGGAGTGACAGATACGCAGTATTTT. Protein sequence: CASSPLLAGVTDTQYF. Using reference TRBV18 and TRBJ2-3 for the parts outside the CDR3, the full variable domain is NAGVMQNPRHLVRRRGQEARLRCSPMKGHSHVYWYRQLPEEGLKFMVYLQKENIIDESGMPKERFSAEFPKEGPSILRIQQVVRGDSAAYFCASSPLLAGVTDTQYFGPGTRLTVL.

The rearrangement links TRBV7-2 to TRBJ2-3, with D maybe TRBD1 (6 bases). Germline loops: CDR1 SGHTA, CDR2 FQGNSA. This CDR3 is built from 15 residues. Trimming shortened V by 4 bases and J by 1 base, and 12 bases separated the two germline ends. CDR3 nucleotide sequence: TGTGCCAGCAGCTCTCCTAACAGGGGCACAGATACGCAGTATTTT. Translating it yields CASSSPNRGTDTQYF.

The chain recombines TRBV7-9 with TRBJ2-3, with a possible D match to TRBD2 (7 bases). Looked up from germline, CDR1 is SEHNR and CDR2 is FQNEAQ (reference sequence). The V end was cut by 4 bases, the J end by 6 bases, with 11 bases between. The length of the CDR3 is 13 residues. Here the CDR3 reads CASSWGGIDTQYF. The CDR3 DNA is TGTGCCAGCAGCTGGGGGGGCATCGATACGCAGTATTTT.

The chain employs TRBV7-2 and TRBJ1-5, with TRBD1 matching over 10 bases. J gave up 3 bases and V 5 bases, and 4 bases lay outside the gene matches. The CDR3 has 15 residues. Germline V CDR1 and CDR2: SGHTA, FQGNSA. CDR3 sequence: CASSIDRGLNQPQHF. The CDR3 coding sequence is TGTGCCAGCAGCATAGACAGGGGGCTCAATCAGCCCCAGCATTTT.

V gene TRBV28 combines with J gene TRBJ2-7; D may be TRBD2 (6 bases). V lost 7 bases to trimming and J lost 3 bases, with 13 bases between them. Looked up from germline, CDR1 is MDHEN and CDR2 is SYDVKM. The CDR3 length is 13 residues. The CDR3 DNA reads TGTGCCAGCACCCCTGGAGGGAGCTACGAGCAGTACTTC. Protein: CASTPGGSYEQYF. The variable domain in full, with the rest retrieved from reference TRBV28 and TRBJ2-7, is DVKVTQSSRYLVKRTGEKVFLECVQDMDHENMFWYRQDPGLGLRLIYFSYDVKMKEKGDIPEGYSVSREKKERFSLILESASTNQTSMYLCASTPGGSYEQYFGPGTRLTVT.

This clonotype was counted only a few times. The rearrangement uses TRBV10-3 and TRBJ2-3; possible D gene TRBD2, 6 bases. This CDR3 is 15 amino acids long. The V and J ends lost 5 bases and 0 bases respectively, with 12 bases between them. Germline assignment: CDR1 ENHRY and CDR2 SYGVKD. CDR3: CAISFAGRSTDTQYF. CDR3 bases: TGTGCCATCAGTTTCGCGGGACGAAGCACAGATACGCAGTATTTT.

In this sample, this clonotype turned up a few times. J is TRBJ2-1 and V is TRBV28, with D maybe TRBD2 (5 bases). Germline values: CDR1 MDHEN, CDR2 SYDVKM. The CDR3 covers 15 residues. Between the trimmed V and J ends, which lost 5 bases and 7 bases, there was a span of 18 bases. The CDR3: CASSGVSKGGNEQFF. CDR3 in DNA: TGTGCCAGCAGTGGGGTTTCCAAGGGCGGGAATGAGCAGTTCTTC.

This chain joins TRBV21-1 and TRBJ1-3. TRBV21-1 is annotated as a pseudogene. The CDR3 is made up of 13 amino acids. The CDR3 is CASSNLVVNGVYF. The CDR3 DNA sequence: TGTGCCAGCAGCAATTTGGTGGTGAATGGCGTATATTTT.

This clonotype showed up many times. The chain has TRBV21-1 and TRBJ2-3; the D call in the table, TRBD2, was not verified against the DNA. TRBV21-1 is termed a pseudogene. This CDR3 is 17 amino acids long. CDR3 in amino acids: CASSKPGLADPTDTQYF. As DNA, the CDR3 is TGTGCCAGCAGCAAACCCGGACTAGCGGATCCCACAGATACGCAGTATTTT.

Only a few counts were recorded for this clonotype. V is TRBV5-1 and J is TRBJ1-4; 12 nucleotides match TRBD1. CDR1 and CDR2 from the germline V gene are SGHRS and YFSETQ. V gave up 4 bases and J gave up 3 bases; unmatched junction bases: 7. The CDR3 length is 17 residues. The DNA for the CDR3 is TGCGCCAGCAGCGCCGGGACAGGGGGCTCGGCTAATGAAAAACTGTTTTTT. Translation: CASSAGTGGSANEKLFF.

V gene TRBV5-4 combines with J gene TRBJ2-7, with 7 bases lining up with TRBD2. The CDR3 has 13 amino acids. The V and J ends lost 1 base and 7 bases, in that order; junction bases with no gene match: 5. Germline assignment: CDR1 SGHNT and CDR2 YYREEE (reference sequence). CDR3 coding DNA: TGTGCCAGCAGCTTGACGGGAGGTATGGAGCAGTACTTC. This gives the protein CASSLTGGMEQYF.